One sample yielded the 29 T cell receptor beta chains listed below, sequenced in a study of T cells in Graves' hyperthyroidism and ophthalmopathy. Regions amplified from RNA transcripts were the TCR beta CDR3 regions. First-round RT-PCR with HTBI primers amplified the TCR CDR3 region. TCRdb fed the multiplex PCR reads into MiXCR, producing one record per CDR3 protein. Of about 760,000 distinct CDR3 sequences detected, just over 35% appear once; the ten largest clones hold about a third. The sample taken for sequencing was blood. The receptors derive from a woman aged 40 to 50 with Graves' hyperthyroidism.

The chain is built from TRBV19 and TRBJ2-6, with a weak D call TRBD1 (5 bases). V gave up 7 bases and J gave up 2 bases, with 15 bases separating them. Per germline, CDR1 LNHDA and CDR2 SQIVND (reference sequence). The CDR3 loop spans 16 amino acids. Here the CDR3 DNA reads TGTGCCAGTAATACAAGGGGTACGACTGGGGCCAACGTCCTGACTTTC. This encodes CASNTRGTTGANVLTF. Drawing the rest from reference TRBV19 and TRBJ2-6, the complete variable domain is DGGITQSPKYLFRKEGQNVTLSCEQNLNHDAMYWYRQDPGQGLRLIYYSQIVNDFQKGDIAEGYSVSREKKESFPLTVTSAQKNPTAFYLCASNTRGTTGANVLTFGAGSRLTVL.

V usage is TRBV6-6 and J usage is TRBJ2-2; D not certain. Per germline, CDR1 MNHNY and CDR2 SVGAGI (reference sequence). The CDR3 sequence is 15 residues long. Deletions cut 0 bases from V and 3 bases from J, with 8 bases between. The CDR3 region is CASSYSRSDTGELFF. CDR3 DNA: TGTGCCAGCAGTTACTCAAGATCTGACACCGGGGAGCTGTTTTTT.

This clonotype showed up many times. This sequence joins TRBV10-3 and TRBJ1-1; D might be TRBD1 (6 bases). Germline lookup yields CDR1 ENHRY and CDR2 SYGVKD. This CDR3 comprises 14 residues. The ends were cut back, 8 bases at V and 3 bases at J, with 16 bases in the middle. As DNA, the CDR3 is TGTGCCATCGGGGCCGTACAGGGTGACACTGAAGCTTTCTTT. As protein: CAIGAVQGDTEAFF.

The V gene is TRBV12-3 or TRBV12-4, the J gene TRBJ1-1; D may be TRBD1 (6 bases). This CDR3 comprises 16 residues. Trimming left V 3 bases short and J 1 base short, with 15 bases between. DNA for the CDR3: TGTGCCAGCAGTTTGGGCGACAGGCTTCGGAACACTGAAGCTTTCTTT. Translated: CASSLGDRLRNTEAFF.

There are a few counts of this clonotype. The rearrangement uses TRBV7-2 and TRBJ2-7, with 7 bases fitting TRBD2. TRBJ2-1 explains the end of the DNA better; the J call may be wrong. The germline gives CDR1 SGHTA, CDR2 FQGNSA. The CDR3 spans 12 residues. CDR3 DNA: TGTGCCAGCAGCCGAACTAGCGCCGAGCAGTTCTTC. Translated, it gives CASSRTSAEQFF.

The chain uses TRBV7-2 and TRBJ1-3, with 9 bases that match TRBD1. The CDR3 has 15 residues. Germline-derived CDR1 and CDR2 are SGHTA and FQGNSA. V lost 6 bases to trimming and J lost 7 bases; unmatched junction nucleotides: 10. CDR3 loop: CASRTGGQGPNTIYF. In DNA form, the CDR3 reads TGTGCCAGCAGGACAGGGGGACAGGGCCCGAACACCATATATTTT.

This clonotype has ten or more counts. The genes are TRBV3-1 and TRBJ1-1; D unclear. Trimming cost V 5 bases and J 4 bases, with 11 bases left between them. There are 13 residues in the CDR3. The germline V gene encodes CDR1 LGHDT and CDR2 YNNKEL (reference sequence). CDR3 in DNA: TGTGCCAGCAGCGCAGGTCATGGCACTGAAGCTTTCTTT. The encoded protein is CASSAGHGTEAFF.

On this clonotype itself: The conserved closing phenylalanine or tryptophan is absent in this CDR3, likely reflecting a read error. The chain links TRBV5-4 to TRBJ1-6; perhaps TRBD1 as D (5 bases). V was shortened by 2 bases and J by 0 bases, with 12 bases between the two germline ends. CDR1 SGHNT and CDR2 YYREEE come from the germline V gene (reference sequence). The CDR3 is 17 residues long. CDR3 protein: CASSLGAESSYNSPLHL. The CDR3 DNA reads TGTGCCAGCAGCTTAGGGGCGGAGAGCTCCTATAATTCACCCCTCCACCTT.

In this sample, this clonotype turned up many times. The rearrangement joins TRBV7-2 to TRBJ1-1; D is ambiguous. The V gene lost 0 bases and the J gene lost 1 base, with 6 bases spanning the gap. The CDR3 has 14 residues. Germline CDR1 and CDR2: SGHTA and FQGNSA. The CDR3, as DNA: TGTGCCAGCAGCTTAGCCGGACCGAACACTGAAGCTTTCTTT. Protein: CASSLAGPNTEAFF.

This clonotype was picked up a small number of times. This chain connects TRBV7-9 to TRBJ1-2; 9 nucleotides match TRBD1. The CDR3 totals 13 residues. CDR1 is SEHNR, CDR2 FQNEAQ, per germline (reference sequence). Trimming removed 8 bases from V and 3 bases from J; junction bases left unmatched: 4. For the CDR3, the DNA is TGTGCCAGCGTCAGGACAGGGGACTATGGCTACACCTTC. Protein sequence: CASVRTGDYGYTF. Based on the CDR3 plus reference TRBV7-9 and TRBJ1-2, the full variable domain is DTGVSQNPRHKITKRGQNVTFRCDPISEHNRLYWYRQTLGQGPEFLTYFQNEAQLEKSRLLSDRFSAERPKGSFSTLEIQRTEQGDSAMYLCASVRTGDYGYTFGSGTRLTVV.

Comment on this clonotype: A junction end diverges from the germline sequence, so it may reflect a read error. The chain carries TRBV11-3 and TRBJ1-1; 8 bases are a match to TRBD1. The CDR3 runs 14 residues. The germline CDR1 and CDR2 sequences are SGHNT and YENEEA. For the CDR3, the DNA is TGCGCCAGCAGCCAGACCCGGACAGGGAATGAAGCTTTCTTT. Translating gives CASSQTRTGNEAFF.

The rearrangement uses TRBV7-6 and TRBJ2-7; no definite D call. Matching the DNA end better, TRBJ2-1 makes the J call doubtful. The CDR3 spans 11 residues. Germline-derived CDR1 and CDR2 are SGHVS and FNYEAQ. Here the CDR3 DNA reads TGTGCCAGCAGTCCAGGCGGTGAGCAGTTCTTC. Translating gives CASSPGGEQFF.

This clonotype showed up many times. The J gene is TRBJ1-6, the V gene TRBV20-1; D uncertain. The CDR3 contains 12 residues. CDR1 and CDR2 from the germline V gene are DFQATT and SNEGSKA (reference sequence). V was clipped by 0 bases and J by 7 bases, with 4 bases between them. CDR3 DNA sequence: TGCAGTGCTAGAGATGGCAATTCACCCCTCCACTTT. Its protein is CSARDGNSPLHF.

This clonotype has a count of ten or more. The gene calls are TRBV19 and TRBJ2-7, with TRBD1 matching over 8 bases. The CDR3 has 16 residues. CDR1 LNHDA and CDR2 SQIVND come from the germline V gene (reference sequence). V lost 4 bases and J lost 3; bases outside the gene matches: 11. Written as DNA, the CDR3 is TGTGCCAGTAGTACCACCGTTGGGACAGGACTCTACGAGCAGTACTTC. As protein: CASSTTVGTGLYEQYF.

This clonotype occurred many times. The rearrangement joins TRBV29-1 to TRBJ2-7; 8 bases align to TRBD2. This CDR3 is 15 amino acids long. Losses at the gene ends were 0 bases for V and 0 bases for J; bases not matched to a gene: 4. Germline-derived CDR1 and CDR2 are SQVTM and ANQGSEA. The CDR3 bases are TGCAGCGTTGAAGATCATAGCGGGAACTCCTACGAGCAGTACTTC. Amino acids: CSVEDHSGNSYEQYF.

This clonotype was seen more than once but under ten times. The gene calls are TRBV11-2 and TRBJ2-7, with 9 bases aligning to TRBD2. The CDR3 runs 15 residues. The germline V gene has CDR1 SGHAT and CDR2 FQNNGV. V shed 5 bases and J 2 bases; nucleotides not matched to a gene: 7. The CDR3 loop reads CASSQAGGPTYEQYF. The CDR3 coding sequence is TGTGCCAGCAGCCAAGCGGGGGGCCCAACCTACGAGCAGTACTTC.

The chain joins TRBV20-1 to TRBJ2-5; possibly TRBD1 for D (8 bases). This CDR3 is built from 13 residues. V was clipped by 5 bases and J by 5 bases, with 15 bases between them. Germline assignment: CDR1 DFQATT and CDR2 SNEGSKA (reference sequence). The CDR3 bases are TGCAGTGCTCGACAGGGGAGGGGGGAGACCCAGTACTTC. It codes for CSARQGRGETQYF.

This clonotype was detected many times. This chain links TRBV29-1 with TRBJ1-5, with 7 bases aligning to TRBD1. This CDR3 comprises 15 residues. The ends lost 1 base at V and 5 bases at J; junction bases unmatched: 8. The germline gives CDR1 SQVTM, CDR2 ANQGSEA. The CDR3 DNA reads TGCAGCGTTGAAGTTCCCGGGACAGAAGATCAGCCCCAGCATTTT. Encoded protein: CSVEVPGTEDQPQHF.

As to this clonotype: This is likely a read error, given that the CDR3 carries no conserved phenylalanine or tryptophan at its end. No DNA is shown, since the ends of the CDR3 on it are uncertain; the CDR3 is the one TCRdb lists. This CDR3 is CAISGDSTVY. This rearrangement joins TRBV10-3 to TRBJ1-4. The CDR3 spans 10 amino acids, including both terminal residues. CDR1 is ENHRY, CDR2 SYGVKD, per germline.

This clonotype was seen ten or more times. The chain joins TRBV7-6 to TRBJ1-4; no clear D gene. V was pared by 1 base and J by 15 bases, with 18 bases between. Germline CDR1 reads SGHVS; CDR2 reads FNYEAQ. This CDR3 comprises 14 residues. The CDR3 protein is CASSLDPAEDVVFF. In DNA form, the CDR3 reads TGTGCCAGCAGCTTAGATCCTGCTGAGGATGTGGTGTTTTTT.

The chain uses TRBV19 and TRBJ1-1, with no clear D. Germline CDR1 reads LNHDA; CDR2 reads SQIVND (reference sequence). The CDR3 loop spans 15 amino acids. V lost 7 bases to trimming and J lost 1 base, with 16 bases between them. DNA for the CDR3: TGTGCCAGTACCACCACCTTTATGGGGAACACTGAAGCTTTCTTT. This encodes CASTTTFMGNTEAFF.

Comment on this clonotype: Mismatch with germline at one junction end may stem from a read error. The gene calls are TRBV6-1 and TRBJ1-2; D gene unclear. The length of the CDR3 is 14 residues. Germline V gene sequence: CDR1 MNHNS, CDR2 SASEGT. CDR3 DNA sequence: TGTGCCGGCAGGTCGATCAGTATTAGTTATGGCTACACCTTC. Residues: CAGRSISISYGYTF.

V and J are TRBV28 and TRBJ1-2; D is unclear. V was pared by 7 bases and J by 11 bases, with 20 bases between. CDR1 and CDR2 (germline): MDHEN, SYDVKM. The CDR3 is 13 residues long. The CDR3 sequence: CASTSVSDPRYTF. The CDR3 bases are TGTGCCAGCACCTCCGTTAGTGATCCCCGGTACACCTTC.

The table lists this clonotype with many counts. This chain links TRBV7-3 with TRBJ2-2, with 12 bases fitting TRBD2. The CDR3 loop spans 16 amino acids. Trimming removed 4 bases from V and 5 bases from J; junction bases left unmatched: 5. Germline V CDR1 and CDR2: SGHTA, FQGTGA. The CDR3 bases are TGTGCCAGCAGCTCACGACTAGCGGGGGAGACCGGGGAGCTGTTTTTT. As protein: CASSSRLAGETGELFF.

The table lists this clonotype with many counts. V and J are TRBV10-3 and TRBJ2-7, with a tentative D call TRBD1 (6 bases). V dropped 7 bases and J dropped 4 bases, with 20 bases sitting between them. This CDR3 is built from 15 residues. In germline, CDR1 is ENHRY, CDR2 SYGVKD. CDR3 nucleotides: TGTGCCATCACCGAGGGGACACCCACCGGATACGAGCAGTACTTC. This sequence encodes CAITEGTPTGYEQYF.

The sample holds many counts of this clonotype. The chain couples TRBV14 to TRBJ1-6, with a weak D call TRBD1 (5 bases). The V gene's germline CDR1 is SGHDN and CDR2 FVKESK. V gave up 0 bases and J gave up 10 bases, with 16 bases separating them. The CDR3 is made up of 16 amino acids. The CDR3 here is CASSQDWQGFGSPLHF. The CDR3 bases are TGTGCCAGCAGCCAAGATTGGCAGGGTTTCGGATCACCCCTCCACTTT.

V usage is TRBV28 and J usage is TRBJ2-7; D is perhaps TRBD2 (6 bases). The CDR3 contains 14 residues. CDR1 is MDHEN and CDR2 is SYDVKM in the germline V gene. The ends were cut back, 7 bases at V and 3 bases at J, with 16 bases in the middle. CDR3: CASISGTSYYEQYF. DNA of the CDR3: TGTGCCAGCATTTCGGGGACTTCCTACTACGAGCAGTACTTC.

V and J are TRBV7-9 and TRBJ1-2; 7 bases align to TRBD1. V dropped 6 bases and J dropped 4; count of bases not matched to a gene: 11. CDR3 length: 15 residues. The V gene's germline CDR1 is SEHNR and CDR2 FQNEAQ (reference sequence). The CDR3 reads CASSLSQGDGYGYTF. The CDR3 DNA reads as TGTGCCAGCAGTTTATCTCAGGGGGACGGCTATGGCTACACCTTC.

In regard to this clonotype: One junction end disagrees with the germline gene, perhaps due to a read error. This chain links TRBV25-1 with TRBJ2-2; 7 bases agree with TRBD1. CDR1 is MGHDK, CDR2 SYGVNS, per germline. The CDR3 sequence is 13 residues long. The CDR3 nucleotides are TGTGCCAGCAGTGGACAGGGATCTGGGGCGCTGTTTTTT. Its protein is CASSGQGSGALFF.